This entry lists 23 T cell receptor beta chains sequenced from one sample in a study of blood T cell repertoires in COVID-19. Produced via immunoSEQ multiplex PCR; TCRdb's table is partial and in-frame only. Among approximately 250,000 clones listed, approximately 85% were seen once. Sequencing was carried out using PBMCs or T cells enriched from blood (not recorded which). These receptors originate from a woman aged 45-60 years with acute COVID-19.

This CDR3 is CASSGQGLATGELFF. The DNA for the CDR3 is TGTGCCAGCAGTGGACAGGGGCTAGCCACCGGGGAGCTGTTTTTT. This sequence joins TRBV9 and TRBJ2-2; TRBD1 matches at 9 bases. The V gene's germline CDR1 is SGDLS and CDR2 YYNGEE. The V segment lost 5 bases and the J segment 4 bases; nucleotides outside the gene matches: 6. This CDR3 contains 15 residues.

The gene calls are TRBV6-1 and TRBJ2-3; 9 nucleotides line up with TRBD2. Germline V gene sequence: CDR1 MNHNS, CDR2 SASEGT. The CDR3 sequence is 19 residues long. V shed 3 bases and J 5 bases; nucleotides not matched to a gene: 18. The CDR3 here is CASSERPGRPGLARDTQYF. The CDR3, as DNA: TGTGCCAGCAGTGAGAGACCGGGACGGCCGGGACTAGCACGAGATACGCAGTATTTT.

The chain combines TRBV4-2 with TRBJ1-2, with a tentative D call TRBD1 (6 bases). CDR3 length: 14 amino acids. With 4 bases removed from V and 0 bases from J, the gap between germline ends came to 9 bases. The germline V gene encodes CDR1 LGHNA and CDR2 YNFKEQ. Written as DNA, the CDR3 is TGTGCCAGCAGCCGGGAGGGGGCTAACTATGGCTACACCTTC. Amino acid sequence: CASSREGANYGYTF.

The chain couples TRBV14 to TRBJ2-1; D might be TRBD1 (5 bases). Per germline, CDR1 SGHDN and CDR2 FVKESK. V lost 0 bases and J 3 bases, leaving 15 bases between the germline ends. The CDR3 is 17 residues long. The CDR3 DNA sequence: TGTGCCAGCAGCCAAGATCTCCGGGCAGGGTTCTACAATGAGCAGTTCTTC. The encoded protein is CASSQDLRAGFYNEQFF.

Turning to this clone: Different DNA sequences within this sample yield the same CDR3. The rearrangement links TRBV7-2 to TRBJ1-1; a possible D gene is TRBD1 (5 bases). V lost 2 bases and J 1 base, leaving 5 bases between the germline ends. The CDR3 consists of 13 residues. Germline V CDR1 and CDR2: SGHTA, FQGNSA. The CDR3 nucleotides read TGTGCCAGCAGCTTAACAGGGAACACTGAAGCTTTCTTT. Translating it yields CASSLTGNTEAFF.

The chain uses TRBV5-1 and TRBJ2-7; 7 bases align to TRBD1. Germline CDR1 is SGHRS and CDR2 is YFSETQ. The CDR3 contains 14 residues. V shed 5 bases, J shed 0 bases, and the junction held 5 bases outside the gene matches. The CDR3 loop reads CASRGQASSYEQYF. CDR3 nucleotides: TGCGCCAGCAGAGGACAGGCGAGCTCCTACGAGCAGTACTTC.

This clone was counted a single time. The rearrangement joins TRBV6-2 or TRBV6-3 to TRBJ2-1, with 9 bases that match TRBD1. Germline assignment: CDR1 MNHEY and CDR2 SVGEGT. The CDR3 has 14 residues. V shed 5 bases, J shed 7 bases, and the junction held 6 bases outside the gene matches. The CDR3 reads CASSGGQGWNEQFF. CDR3 bases: TGTGCCAGCAGTGGAGGACAGGGGTGGAATGAGCAGTTCTTC.

V gene TRBV13 combines with J gene TRBJ2-2; D uncertain. Trimming left V 5 bases short and J 3 bases short, with 13 bases between. This CDR3 contains 15 residues. CDR1 and CDR2 (germline): PRHDT, FYEKMQ (reference sequence). This chain's CDR3 is CASSARVPDTGELFF. The CDR3 DNA reads TGTGCCAGCAGCGCCCGGGTGCCGGACACCGGGGAGCTGTTTTTT.

V and J are TRBV3-1 (or the pseudogene TRBV3-2) and TRBJ2-1, with 10 bases aligning to TRBD2. V was pared by 1 base and J by 4 bases, with 1 base of the junction left unmatched. CDR1 LGHDT and CDR2 YNNKEL come from the germline V gene (reference sequence). The CDR3 sequence is 15 residues long. The CDR3 loop is CASSQVSGGYNEQFF. As DNA, the CDR3 is TGTGCCAGCAGCCAAGTTAGCGGGGGGTACAATGAGCAGTTCTTC.

The CDR3 nucleotides are TGTGCCAGCAGTCTCGCTCCGGGGATGAACACTGAAGCTTTCTTT. Translated, it gives CASSLAPGMNTEAFF. The chain recombines TRBV6-4 with TRBJ1-1; unclear D gene. Germline loops: CDR1 MRHNA, CDR2 SNTAGT. The CDR3 contains 15 residues. Trimming took 5 bases from V and 0 from J, leaving 13 bases between them.

The chain uses TRBV18 and TRBJ2-5; a possible D gene is TRBD1 (5 bases). V shed 8 bases and J shed 0 bases, with 13 bases lying between them. Germline CDR1 KGHSH, CDR2 LQKENI. The CDR3 is made up of 14 amino acids. Here the CDR3 reads CASHSAGYQETQYF. The CDR3 DNA reads as TGTGCCAGCCATTCCGCAGGGTACCAAGAGACCCAGTACTTC.

Of note for this clone: Other DNA sequences of this sample code for an identical CDR3. The J gene is TRBJ1-1, the V gene TRBV19, with 8 bases matching TRBD1. The germline V gene has CDR1 LNHDA and CDR2 SQIVND (reference sequence). This CDR3 contains 14 residues. After removal of 3 bases from V and 2 bases from J, the junction contained 2 bases not matched to a gene. The CDR3 here is CASSMQGANTEAFF. The CDR3 nucleotides are TGTGCCAGTAGTATGCAGGGGGCCAACACTGAAGCTTTCTTT.

The chain combines TRBV11-2 with TRBJ1-1; D is ambiguous. V lost 4 bases, J lost 4 bases, and 13 bases lay in between. The CDR3 consists of 14 residues. The V gene's germline CDR1 is SGHAT and CDR2 FQNNGV. The CDR3 coding sequence is TGTGCCAGCAGCTATCTGGTCGGGTCCACTGAAGCTTTCTTT. Its protein is CASSYLVGSTEAFF.

The rearrangement links TRBV2 to TRBJ2-2; 7 bases align to TRBD1. CDR1 is SNHLY and CDR2 is FYNNEI in the germline V gene. This CDR3 contains 14 residues. J lost 1 base, V lost 8 bases, and 4 bases had no gene match. The CDR3, as DNA: TGTGCCAGCGTGGGACAGATGAACACCGGGGAGCTGTTTTTT. Protein sequence: CASVGQMNTGELFF.

This chain connects TRBV27 to TRBJ1-2; TRBD1 matches 8 bases. The length of the CDR3 is 13 residues. After removal of 4 bases from V and 6 bases from J, the junction contained 4 bases not matched to a gene. The germline V gene encodes CDR1 MNHEY and CDR2 SMNVEV (reference sequence). The CDR3 DNA reads TGTGCCAGCAGTTGGACAGGGAATGATGGCTACACCTTC. Its protein product is CASSWTGNDGYTF.

This chain connects TRBV18 to TRBJ2-7; 7 bases line up with TRBD1. Germline CDR1 reads KGHSH; CDR2 reads LQKENI. J lost 0 bases, V lost 3 bases, and 2 bases had no gene match. CDR3 size: 14 residues. In DNA form, the CDR3 reads TGTGCCAGCTCACCGACAGGGAGCTCCTACGAGCAGTACTTC. Residues: CASSPTGSSYEQYF.

This chain links TRBV7-9 with TRBJ1-1; D call uncertain. Germline V gene data show CDR1 as SEHNR and CDR2 as FQNEAQ (reference sequence). The CDR3 has 14 residues. Trimming pared 0 bases from V and 0 bases from J, leaving 5 bases between. The CDR3 nucleotides read TGTGCCAGCAGCTTAGCGTCTATGAACACTGAAGCTTTCTTT. Protein: CASSLASMNTEAFF.

This clone was counted only a few times. The chain combines TRBV7-2 with TRBJ1-2; 12 nucleotides match TRBD1. The junction had 14 bases not matched to a gene; V was cut back by 4 bases and J by 8 bases. The CDR3 runs to 17 residues. Germline lookup yields CDR1 SGHTA and CDR2 FQGNSA. CDR3 DNA sequence: TGTGCCAGCAGCTCCCTCACCGGGACAGGGGGCCTGGGCGGCTACACCTTC. Translation gives CASSSLTGTGGLGGYTF.

This clone appeared a few times. The V gene is TRBV2, the J gene TRBJ1-1, with TRBD1 matching over 8 bases. The CDR3 contains 14 residues. J lost 0 bases, V lost 4 bases, and 1 base had no gene match. Looked up from germline, CDR1 is SNHLY and CDR2 is FYNNEI. As DNA, the CDR3 is TGTGCCAGCAGTGTGACAGGGGTGAACACTGAAGCTTTCTTT. Its protein is CASSVTGVNTEAFF.

This chain connects TRBV6-2 or TRBV6-3 to TRBJ2-7, with 7 bases aligning to TRBD1. The junction had 4 bases not matched to a gene; V was cut back by 5 bases and J by 3 bases. This CDR3 comprises 13 residues. Germline loops: CDR1 MNHEY, CDR2 SVGEGT. CDR3 protein: CASSGDSVYEQYF. The CDR3 DNA sequence: TGTGCCAGCAGTGGGGACAGCGTCTACGAGCAGTACTTC.

V usage is TRBV19 and J usage is TRBJ1-5; TRBD1 agrees at 9 bases. From germline, CDR1 is LNHDA and CDR2 SQIVND (reference sequence). The V gene end was trimmed by 5 bases and the J gene end by 5 bases; junction bases not matched to a gene: 7. CDR3 length: 15 residues. The CDR3 DNA reads TGTGCCAGTAGTTCGGGACAGGGCGCGTATCAGCCCCAGCATTTT. Its translation: CASSSGQGAYQPQHF.

This clone was observed at least ten times. This chain links TRBV9 with TRBJ2-7; the D gene is possibly TRBD1 (9 bases). With 4 bases removed from V and 4 bases from J, the gap between germline ends came to 21 bases. This CDR3 has 16 residues. The germline V gene encodes CDR1 SGDLS and CDR2 YYNGEE. The CDR3 reads CASSPRGGQGGYEQYF. The CDR3 coding sequence is TGTGCCAGCAGCCCCCGGGGGGGACAGGGAGGATACGAGCAGTACTTC.

The chain combines TRBV10-2 with TRBJ2-7, with D uncertain. This CDR3 is 12 amino acids long. CDR1 is WSHSY and CDR2 is SAAADI in the germline V gene. V was shortened by 7 bases and J by 5 bases, with 12 bases between the two germline ends. The DNA for the CDR3 is TGCGCCAGCAAAAAATACAGAGACGAGCAGTACTTC. It codes for CASKKYRDEQYF.